This T cell receptor beta chain was sequenced for a study of T-cell reconstitution after alpha-beta-depleted transplantation in children. Germline CDR1 is DFQATT and CDR2 is SNEGSKA (reference sequence). There are 16 residues in the CDR3. V gave up 4 bases and J gave up 1 base, with 19 bases separating them. Preparation of the TCRbeta library was carried out with unique molecular identifiers. TCRdb re-analysed the PCR reads in MiXCR, keeping a single row per CDR3 protein. The sample records approximately 390,000 distinct CDR3 sequences, roughly a tenth being singletons. The clonotype comes from a human donor who donated a stem cell graft to a child with acute myeloid leukemia. This chain joins TRBV20-1 and TRBJ1-1; D is perhaps TRBD1 (5 bases). Sequences were derived from PBMCs from the stem cell graft donor, sampled from the stem cell graft. The CDR3 loop is CSAIGGSRAGNTEAFF. Written as DNA, the CDR3 is TGCAGTGCTATCGGGGGGTCCAGGGCAGGGAACACTGAAGCTTTCTTT.